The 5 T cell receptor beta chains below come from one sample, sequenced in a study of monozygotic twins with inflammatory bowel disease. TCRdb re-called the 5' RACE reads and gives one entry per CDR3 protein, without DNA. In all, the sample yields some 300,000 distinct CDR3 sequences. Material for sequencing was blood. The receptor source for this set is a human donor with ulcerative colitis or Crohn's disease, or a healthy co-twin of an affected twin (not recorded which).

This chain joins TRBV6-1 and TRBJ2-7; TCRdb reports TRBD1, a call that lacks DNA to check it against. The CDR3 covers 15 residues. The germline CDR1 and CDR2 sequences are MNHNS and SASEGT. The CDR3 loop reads CASRTDRGSSYEQYF.

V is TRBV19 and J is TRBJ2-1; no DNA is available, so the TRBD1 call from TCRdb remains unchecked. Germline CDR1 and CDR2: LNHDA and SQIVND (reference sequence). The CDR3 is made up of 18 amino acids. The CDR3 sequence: CASSIRGGGATKNNEQFF.

CDR3 residues: CASSLPTLYQQYF. This chain connects TRBV28 to TRBJ2-7. CDR1 MDHEN and CDR2 SYDVKM come from the germline V gene. This CDR3 has 13 residues. Full variable domain (rest looked up from reference TRBV28 and TRBJ2-7): DVKVTQSSRYLVKRTGEKVFLECVQDMDHENMFWYRQDPGLGLRLIYFSYDVKMKEKGDIPEGYSVSREKKERFSLILESASTNQTSMYLCASSLPTLYQQYFGPGTRLTVT.

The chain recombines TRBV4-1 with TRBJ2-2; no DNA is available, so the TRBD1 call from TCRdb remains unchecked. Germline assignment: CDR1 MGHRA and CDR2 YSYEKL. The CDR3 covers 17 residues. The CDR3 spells CASSQAGAGKGTGELFF.

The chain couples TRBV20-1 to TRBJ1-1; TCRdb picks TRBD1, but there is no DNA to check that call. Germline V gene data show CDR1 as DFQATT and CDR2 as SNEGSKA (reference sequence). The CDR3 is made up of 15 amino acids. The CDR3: CSARVRGGLNTEAFF.